The clone carrying this TCR beta chain came up many times. Its antigen is as yet unknown. As TCR cDNA was made by 5'RACE template switching, a universal primer site and UMIs were added. In TCRdb, the 5' RACE reads were re-called with MiXCR into one record per CDR3 protein. The data hold about 260,000 distinct CDR3 sequences, with 10% to 15% observed a single time. The data are from a study of T cells after yellow fever vaccination. Across the whole study: Low-cell-number fractions underwent preparation using SMART-Seq v4 Ultra Low Input. The study's findings and limits: Abundant clonotypes from the bulk population could contaminate FACS-sorted repertoires.

This CDR3 spans 16 amino acids. Trimming cost V 4 bases and J 5 bases; bases outside gene matches: 11. The germline CDR1 and CDR2 sequences are SNHLY and FYNNEI. V gene TRBV2 combines with J gene TRBJ1-5; TRBD1 matches at 7 bases. The clonotype originates from a man aged 25-45 years who received the YFV17D yellow fever vaccine. Sequences were derived from CD4+ T cells sorted from PBMCs, sampled 45 days after the yellow fever booster vaccination. CDR3 sequence (DNA): TGTGCCAGCAGTGTTGATAGGCAGGGGGGACATCAGCCCCAGCATTTT. This sequence encodes CASSVDRQGGHQPQHF.